These 14 T cell receptor beta chains were sequenced from one sample in a study of Ad26.COV2.S vaccination and SARS-CoV-2 variants. TCRdb's copy holds only in-frame clones and misses some; the assay was immunoSEQ multiplex PCR. The profile covers about 320,000 clones, with 75% to 90% appearing a single time and over 5% taken by the ten largest. This sample's treatment: 15 to 20 received Ad26.COV2.S at low or high dose, single or two shots; several received placebo; per-sample allocation not given. Specimen acquisition occurred on day 63 following the initial vaccine or placebo injection. The sequenced sample was peripheral blood, obtained in a trial of Ad26.COV2.S vaccine versus placebo. The receptors here all came from a person aged 18-60 years who received the Ad26.COV2.S COVID-19 vaccine or a placebo.

The genes are TRBV6-5 and TRBJ2-7, with a weak D call TRBD2 (5 bases). The CDR3 is made up of 15 amino acids. Germline CDR1 is MNHEY and CDR2 is SVGAGI. V lost 0 bases and J lost 1, with 10 bases in between. The CDR3 bases are TGTGCCAGCAGTTACTCCCACGGAGGATCCTACGAGCAGTACGTC. Protein product: CASSYSHGGSYEQYV.

This sequence joins TRBV28 and TRBJ1-2; D is perhaps TRBD1 (6 bases). Trimming left V 3 bases short and J 6 bases short, with 14 bases between. The length of the CDR3 is 14 residues. CDR1 MDHEN and CDR2 SYDVKM come from the germline V gene. The CDR3 reads CASSFHSGQNGYTF. In DNA, the CDR3 is TGTGCCAGCAGTTTCCATTCTGGACAGAATGGCTACACCTTC.

J is TRBJ1-1 and V is TRBV11-3, with no clear D. CDR1 SGHNT and CDR2 YENEEA come from the germline V gene. V was trimmed by 4 bases and J by 11 bases, leaving 17 bases between them. This CDR3 contains 13 residues. The CDR3: CASSSRPENLAFF. For the CDR3, the DNA is TGTGCCAGCAGCTCCCGCCCCGAAAATCTGGCTTTCTTT.

Notes on this clone: The sample carries other DNA sequences with the same CDR3. The V gene is TRBV5-1, the J gene TRBJ2-3; D possibly uses TRBD1 or TRBD2 (6 bases each). The CDR3 length is 15 residues. Germline CDR1 is SGHRS and CDR2 is YFSETQ. With 2 bases removed from V and 2 bases from J, the gap between germline ends came to 12 bases. The CDR3 protein is CASSLAGGPTDTQYF. Written as DNA, the CDR3 is TGCGCCAGCAGCTTAGCCGGGGGCCCCACAGATACGCAGTATTTT.

The chain has TRBV9 and TRBJ1-5; 8 positions match TRBD1. The germline V gene encodes CDR1 SGDLS and CDR2 YYNGEE. V shed 4 bases and J 8 bases; nucleotides not matched to a gene: 14. This CDR3 region has 16 residues. The CDR3 region has the DNA TGTGCCAGCAGCCTCTCCGGACAGGGATTGATTGAGCCCCAGCATTTT. Its protein product is CASSLSGQGLIEPQHF.

This chain uses TRBV6-5 with TRBJ2-2, with D possibly called TRBD1 or TRBD2 (5 bases each). The ends were cut back, 4 bases at V and 3 bases at J, with 15 bases in the middle. The CDR3 contains 16 residues. Germline CDR1 reads MNHEY; CDR2 reads SVGAGI. The CDR3 here is CASSSPRGTYTGELFF. CDR3 coding DNA: TGTGCCAGCAGTTCCCCCCGGGGCACTTACACCGGGGAGCTGTTTTTT.

The J gene is TRBJ1-1, the V gene TRBV28, with unresolved D. This CDR3 is 13 amino acids long. V shed 6 bases and J shed 1 base, with 9 bases lying between them. The germline V gene encodes CDR1 MDHEN and CDR2 SYDVKM. The chain's CDR3 is CASSSKANTEAFF. In DNA, the CDR3 is TGTGCCAGCAGCTCAAAAGCGAACACTGAAGCTTTCTTT.

The chain has TRBV15 and TRBJ1-2; 7 positions agree with TRBD1. The J segment lost 2 bases and the V segment lost 0 bases, leaving 24 bases of the junction unmatched. The CDR3 contains 22 residues. Germline loops: CDR1 LNHNV, CDR2 YYDKDF (reference sequence). In DNA, the CDR3 is TGTGCCACCAGCAGAGAGTCCTTTAGCACAACGAGGTCCCTGACAGGGAACTATGGCTACACCTTC. Amino acid sequence: CATSRESFSTTRSLTGNYGYTF.

This clone was found a few times. The V call is TRBV10-3, the J call TRBJ2-2; TRBD2 agrees at 7 bases. The ends lost 5 bases at V and 7 bases at J; junction bases unmatched: 19. Germline V lookup: CDR1 ENHRY, CDR2 SYGVKD. The CDR3 runs 18 residues. CDR3 nucleotides: TGTGCCATCAGTCAAAAAGGGCCTGTGGGAGGGCCCAGCGGGGAGCTGTTTTTT. Protein: CAISQKGPVGGPSGELFF.

This rearrangement joins TRBV9 to TRBJ2-2; 13 bases map to TRBD2. Unmatched junction bases numbered 5, after V lost 0 bases and J lost 6 bases. Germline values: CDR1 SGDLS, CDR2 YYNGEE. The CDR3 is made up of 17 amino acids. CDR3 coding DNA: TGTGCCAGCAGCGTAGTCCGACTAGCGGGAGGTCCCGGGGAGCTGTTTTTT. It encodes CASSVVRLAGGPGELFF.

V and J are TRBV19 and TRBJ2-3; the match to TRBD2 covers 12 bases. The junction had 5 bases not matched to a gene; V was cut back by 5 bases and J by 5 bases. Per the germline V gene, CDR1 is LNHDA and CDR2 is SQIVND (reference sequence). The CDR3 has 15 amino acids. CDR3 nucleotides: TGTGCCAGTAGTGTAACTAGCGGGGGGCAAGATACGCAGTATTTT. Encoded protein: CASSVTSGGQDTQYF.

The sample holds a few counts of this clone. J is TRBJ1-5 and V is TRBV19, with 9 bases matching TRBD1. Per the germline V gene, CDR1 is LNHDA and CDR2 is SQIVND (reference sequence). The CDR3 runs 15 residues. The ends lost 7 bases at V and 5 bases at J; junction bases unmatched: 9. CDR3 loop: CASTGTGLFYQPQHF. CDR3 coding DNA: TGTGCCAGTACCGGGACAGGGCTCTTTTATCAGCCCCAGCATTTT. The complete variable domain, with remaining parts taken from reference TRBV19 and TRBJ1-5, reads DGGITQSPKYLFRKEGQNVTLSCEQNLNHDAMYWYRQDPGQGLRLIYYSQIVNDFQKGDIAEGYSVSREKKESFPLTVTSAQKNPTAFYLCASTGTGLFYQPQHFGDGTRLSIL.

The chain carries TRBV11-3 and TRBJ2-3, with 9 bases aligning to TRBD1. Germline lookup yields CDR1 SGHNT and CDR2 YENEEA. The CDR3 sequence is 15 residues long. V trimming: 5 bases; J trimming: 3 bases; junction bases outside the gene matches: 6. DNA of the CDR3: TGTGCCAGCAGCGTGGGACAGGGAAAGACAGATACGCAGTATTTT. Translated: CASSVGQGKTDTQYF. Full variable domain (outside the CDR3, taken from reference TRBV11-3 and TRBJ2-3): EAGVVQSPRYKIIEKKQPVAFWCNPISGHNTLYWYLQNLGQGPELLIRYENEEAVDDSQLPKDRFSAERLKGVDSTLKIQPAELGDSAVYLCASSVGQGKTDTQYFGPGTRLTVL.

The chain is built from TRBV18 and TRBJ2-3; 7 bases line up with TRBD1. This CDR3 contains 14 residues. CDR1 is KGHSH, CDR2 LQKENI, per germline. The junction had 4 bases not matched to a gene; V was cut back by 3 bases and J by 4 bases. The CDR3 region is CASSPRQGADTQYF. The CDR3, as DNA: TGTGCCAGCTCACCTAGACAGGGAGCAGATACGCAGTATTTT.